These 27 T cell receptor beta chains were sequenced from one sample in a study of cytomegalovirus exposure and HLA in healthy donors. It was with 60 Vbeta and 13 Jbeta primers that the PCR ran. The method was immunoSEQ multiplex PCR; TCRdb's version includes in-frame clones alone and lacks a portion of them. The sample features 150,000 to 200,000 clones, with about 0.8% in its top ten. Specimen: PBMCs. All receptors come from a woman in her late teens or twenties in good health and CMV-seropositive.

This sequence joins TRBV7-8 and TRBJ2-7, with TRBD2 matching over 9 bases. Trimming cost V 0 bases and J 4 bases; bases outside gene matches: 7. The CDR3 length is 16 residues. CDR1 is SGHVS, CDR2 FQNEAQ, per germline. CDR3 sequence (DNA): TGTGCCAGCAGCTTAGCGGGTAGCGGGGGTGGGTACGAGCAGTACTTC. This encodes CASSLAGSGGGYEQYF.

DNA for the CDR3: TGTGCCAGCAGGGCCGGGTCGCGTGGGTTAATGAACACTGAAGCTTTCTTT. This gives the protein CASRAGSRGLMNTEAFF. The chain uses TRBV5-6 and TRBJ1-1, with D unresolved. V lost 5 bases and J 0 bases, leaving 20 bases between the germline ends. The germline CDR1 and CDR2 sequences are SGHDT and YYEEEE. The CDR3 runs to 17 residues.

V usage is TRBV7-9 and J usage is TRBJ2-2; 8 bases are shared with TRBD2. CDR3 length: 16 residues. Germline CDR1 SEHNR, CDR2 FQNEAQ (reference sequence). V lost 5 bases, J lost 3 bases, and 8 bases stayed unmatched. This CDR3 reads CASSTSGGGDTGELFF. The CDR3 coding sequence is TGTGCCAGCAGCACGAGCGGGGGAGGGGACACCGGGGAGCTGTTTTTT. The full variable domain, its missing parts supplied by reference TRBV7-9 and TRBJ2-2, is DTGVSQNPRHKITKRGQNVTFRCDPISEHNRLYWYRQTLGQGPEFLTYFQNEAQLEKSRLLSDRFSAERPKGSFSTLEIQRTEQGDSAMYLCASSTSGGGDTGELFFGEGSRLTVL.

This sequence joins TRBV27 and TRBJ1-2; TRBD1 matches 9 bases. Germline V gene data show CDR1 as MNHEY and CDR2 as SMNVEV (reference sequence). With 6 bases clipped from V and 3 bases from J, the junction kept 11 bases outside the gene matches. The CDR3 spans 16 residues. The CDR3, as DNA: TGTGCCAGCAGAACACCCGGGACAGGGATGTACTATGGCTACACCTTC. Encoded protein: CASRTPGTGMYYGYTF.

The chain uses TRBV5-4 and TRBJ2-7; TRBD1 matches 7 bases. The germline CDR1 and CDR2 sequences are SGHNT and YYREEE (reference sequence). The ends lost 4 bases at V and 4 bases at J; junction bases unmatched: 11. This CDR3 region has 15 residues. The CDR3 is CASSPRQGWGYEQYF. In DNA, the CDR3 is TGTGCCAGCAGCCCAAGACAGGGATGGGGATACGAGCAGTACTTC.

This rearrangement joins TRBV30 to TRBJ2-6; 9 bases match TRBD2. J gave up 2 bases and V 4 bases, and 3 bases lay outside the gene matches. CDR3 length: 15 amino acids. Germline V gene data show CDR1 as GTSNPN and CDR2 as SVGIG (reference sequence). The CDR3 bases are TGTGCCTGGACTAGCGGGAAGGCTGGGGCCAACGTCCTGACTTTC. Translated: CAWTSGKAGANVLTF.

The chain carries TRBV6-1 and TRBJ1-1, with 9 bases lining up with TRBD1. J lost 3 bases, V lost 6 bases, and 5 bases had no gene match. Germline values: CDR1 MNHNS, CDR2 SASEGT. This CDR3 comprises 14 residues. The CDR3 sequence is CASSGTGFYTEAFF. Written as DNA, the CDR3 is TGTGCCAGCAGCGGGACAGGGTTTTACACTGAAGCTTTCTTT.

The gene calls are TRBV5-6 and TRBJ2-1; TRBD2 matches at 7 bases. The CDR3 length is 16 residues. Germline lookup yields CDR1 SGHDT and CDR2 YYEEEE. V dropped 2 bases and J dropped 8; count of bases not matched to a gene: 13. CDR3 in DNA: TGTGCCAGCAGCTTTCGGGCCGGCACCGCGGGAGATGAGCAGTTCTTC. This codes for CASSFRAGTAGDEQFF.

This chain joins TRBV30 and TRBJ1-5; 10 nucleotides align to TRBD1. The germline V gene has CDR1 GTSNPN and CDR2 SVGIG (reference sequence). J gave up 2 bases and V 5 bases, and 0 bases lay outside the gene matches. The CDR3 runs 13 residues. The CDR3 spells CAWGQGGNQPQHF. CDR3 DNA: TGTGCCTGGGGACAGGGGGGCAATCAGCCCCAGCATTTT.

The chain carries TRBV6-6 and TRBJ2-5; D not certain. V lost 0 bases to trimming and J lost 5 bases, with 7 bases between them. This CDR3 is 13 amino acids long. Germline V gene sequence: CDR1 MNHNY, CDR2 SVGAGI (reference sequence). Written as DNA, the CDR3 is TGTGCCAGCAGTTACTCGCCCCAGGAGACCCAGTACTTC. It translates to CASSYSPQETQYF.

The V and J genes are TRBV7-9 and TRBJ1-1; no definite D call. Trimming pared 1 base from V and 3 bases from J, leaving 6 bases between. The CDR3 is made up of 13 amino acids. The germline V gene has CDR1 SEHNR and CDR2 FQNEAQ (reference sequence). CDR3 coding DNA: TGTGCCAGCAGCTTAGGAACATACACTGAAGCTTTCTTT. It encodes CASSLGTYTEAFF.

V usage is TRBV7-8 and J usage is TRBJ2-1; tentative D call: TRBD2 (5 bases). The CDR3 is 15 residues long. V dropped 1 base and J dropped 0 bases, with 7 bases sitting between them. Germline CDR1 SGHVS, CDR2 FQNEAQ. The CDR3 region is CASSLGTLSYNEQFF. CDR3 nucleotides: TGTGCCAGCAGCTTAGGGACTCTCTCCTACAATGAGCAGTTCTTC. Full variable domain (rest looked up from reference TRBV7-8 and TRBJ2-1): GAGVSQSPRYKVAKRGQDVALRCDPISGHVSLFWYQQALGQGPEFLTYFQNEAQLDKSGLPSDRFFAERPEGSVSTLKIQRTQQEDSAVYLCASSLGTLSYNEQFFGPGTRLTVL.

The chain links TRBV7-9 to TRBJ1-2; D is perhaps TRBD1 (5 bases). V gave up 10 bases and J gave up 5 bases, with 14 bases separating them. The germline gives CDR1 SEHNR, CDR2 FQNEAQ (reference sequence). This CDR3 has 12 residues. CDR3 coding DNA: TGTGCCATTAGACCGGGACTTTATGGCTACACCTTC. Translation gives CAIRPGLYGYTF.

V and J are TRBV19 and TRBJ2-1; 8 bases are a match to TRBD2. This CDR3 is 15 amino acids long. The germline V gene encodes CDR1 LNHDA and CDR2 SQIVND (reference sequence). The V segment lost 5 bases and the J segment 3 bases; nucleotides outside the gene matches: 6. The DNA of the CDR3 is TGTGCCAGTAGTGCCTTAAGCGGGGGCTACAATGAGCAGTTCTTC. Protein product: CASSALSGGYNEQFF.

The chain has TRBV7-9 and TRBJ1-1, with 11 nucleotides matching TRBD1. Trimming cost V 6 bases and J 4 bases; bases outside gene matches: 7. Germline V lookup: CDR1 SEHNR, CDR2 FQNEAQ (reference sequence). There are 15 residues in the CDR3. The CDR3 DNA follows: TGTGCCAGCAGTTTTACCGGGACAGGGGGCACTGAAGCTTTCTTT. This translates into CASSFTGTGGTEAFF.

J is TRBJ2-1 and V is TRBV27, with 11 bases lining up with TRBD2. CDR3 length: 16 residues. Germline V gives CDR1 MNHEY, CDR2 SMNVEV (reference sequence). The trim removed 5 bases at V and 7 bases at J, leaving 10 bases unmatched. DNA of the CDR3: TGTGCCAGCAGTCATAGACTAGCGGGATTGGGTAATGAGCAGTTCTTC. It translates to CASSHRLAGLGNEQFF.

For the CDR3, the DNA is TGTGCCAGCAGTGAATATAGCGGGAGACCAGATACGCAGTATTTT. This translates into CASSEYSGRPDTQYF. The chain joins TRBV6-1 to TRBJ2-3; TRBD2 matches at 9 bases. The length of the CDR3 is 15 residues. Germline CDR1 and CDR2: MNHNS and SASEGT. V lost 2 bases and J lost 4; bases outside the gene matches: 4.

The rearrangement links TRBV7-9 to TRBJ2-1; 10 bases align to TRBD2. CDR3 length: 15 residues. Germline V gives CDR1 SEHNR, CDR2 FQNEAQ (reference sequence). The V and J ends lost 5 bases and 8 bases, in that order; junction bases with no gene match: 9. The CDR3 region is CASSPGASGGYEQFF. The CDR3, as DNA: TGTGCCAGCAGCCCCGGGGCTAGCGGGGGATATGAGCAGTTCTTC.

A remark on this clone: The junction shows a germline mismatch at one end, possibly a read error. The sample carries other DNA sequences with the same CDR3. This chain links TRBV7-3 with TRBJ2-1, with 9 bases matching TRBD2. The germline gives CDR1 SGHTA, CDR2 FQGTGA. CDR3 length: 14 amino acids. The CDR3 sequence is CASSFSGGYNEQFF. The CDR3 coding sequence is TGCGCCAGCAGCTTTAGCGGGGGTTACAATGAGCAGTTCTTC.

This chain joins TRBV5-1 and TRBJ1-5; D is perhaps TRBD1 (6 bases). Germline V lookup: CDR1 SGHRS, CDR2 YFSETQ. CDR3 size: 14 residues. Between the trimmed V and J ends, which lost 6 bases and 7 bases, there was a span of 17 bases. The CDR3 region has the DNA TGCGCCAGCACCAGAGTACAGGGTGGACAGCCCCAGCATTTT. Protein: CASTRVQGGQPQHF.

Notes on this clone: Germline is not matched at one junction end, which may reflect a read error. The chain uses TRBV7-7 and TRBJ2-2; 8 positions agree with TRBD2. The CDR3 totals 16 residues. CDR1 and CDR2 (germline): SSHAT, FNYEAQ (reference sequence). The DNA for the CDR3 is TGTGCTAGCAGCCCGCGGGCGGGGGGGAACACCGGGGAGCTGTTTTTT. This encodes CASSPRAGGNTGELFF.

The chain is built from TRBV11-2 and TRBJ1-4; D is perhaps TRBD1 (5 bases). Germline V gene lookup returns CDR1 SGHAT and CDR2 FQNNGV. The CDR3 is made up of 14 amino acids. Trimming removed 3 bases at V and 5 bases at J, with 10 bases between. The CDR3 protein is CASSFRRVNEKLFF. CDR3 DNA: TGTGCCAGCAGCTTCCGCAGGGTAAATGAAAAACTGTTTTTT.

The chain is built from TRBV7-9 and TRBJ2-1, with TRBD2 matching over 7 bases. Germline CDR1 SEHNR, CDR2 FQNEAQ (reference sequence). V shed 0 bases, J shed 8 bases, and the junction held 7 bases outside the gene matches. This CDR3 has 15 amino acids. Here the CDR3 reads CASSLALRGRDEQFF. CDR3 nucleotide sequence: TGTGCCAGCAGCTTAGCATTACGGGGGAGGGATGAGCAGTTCTTC.

The chain carries TRBV19 and TRBJ1-4; tentatively, D is TRBD1 (6 bases). Trimming removed 5 bases at V and 0 bases at J, with 10 bases between. The CDR3 spans 15 residues. Germline V gene sequence: CDR1 LNHDA, CDR2 SQIVND (reference sequence). DNA for the CDR3: TGTGCCAGTAGTGCGAGACAGGCAACTAATGAAAAACTGTTTTTT. It specifies CASSARQATNEKLFF.

The chain carries TRBV4-3 and TRBJ1-1; D is undetermined. CDR3 length equals 15 residues. Trimming cost V 0 bases and J 10 bases, with 18 bases left between them. Looked up from germline, CDR1 is LGHNA and CDR2 is YSLEER. DNA for the CDR3: TGCGCCAGCAGCCAAGATTTCTCGTCGCGGTTGAGAGCTTTCTTT. Protein sequence: CASSQDFSSRLRAFF.

The V gene is TRBV7-9, the J gene TRBJ2-1; TRBD2 matches 7 bases. The CDR3 has 15 amino acids. J gave up 2 bases and V 5 bases, and 6 bases lay outside the gene matches. Germline V gives CDR1 SEHNR, CDR2 FQNEAQ (reference sequence). The CDR3, as DNA: TGTGCCAGCAGCCCGGGGGGACTAACCTACAATGAGCAGTTCTTC. It is translated as CASSPGGLTYNEQFF.

The chain employs TRBV4-3 and TRBJ2-1; TRBD2 matches 11 bases. Germline CDR1 LGHNA, CDR2 YSLEER. The trim removed 3 bases at V and 2 bases at J, leaving 9 bases unmatched. The CDR3 contains 18 residues. The CDR3 DNA reads as TGCGCCAGCAGCCATTTAGCGGGGGGGCGCCTCACCTACAATGAGCAGTTCTTC. It specifies CASSHLAGGRLTYNEQFF.